Listed below are T cell receptor beta chains from one sample, sequenced in a study of cytomegalovirus exposure and HLA in healthy donors. Data came from immunoSEQ multiplex PCR; TCRdb stores just in-frame clones and leaves some out. The data hold tens of thousands of clones, with less than 96% observed a single time. Specimen: PBMCs. The source is a young woman in good health and CMV-seronegative. CDR3s include the opening cysteine and the closing phenylalanine or tryptophan. Each record gives: clone size, J gene, D gene, V gene, CDR3 DNA, CDR3 protein. The D gene is left open where the match is weak. A clone size is listed for some rows: how often the clone was seen (once, few, many), or a class if it is expanded.

- | TRBJ1-5 | TRBD1 | TRBV27 | TGTGCCAGCAGTTACGGGACAGGGAGGCAGCCCCAGCATTTT | CASSYGTGRQPQHF
- | TRBJ1-4 | - | TRBV18 | TGTGCCAGCTCACCTCGGACCGCCGGGGGAAAACTGTTTTTT | CASSPRTAGGKLFF
- | TRBJ2-2 | TRBD1 | TRBV28 | TGTGCCAGCAGTTTTGACCGACTTTGGGGGACAGGGGGCACCGGGGAGCTGTTTTTT | CASSFDRLWGTGGTGELFF
- | TRBJ2-7 | - | TRBV7-9 | TGTGCCAGCAGCCCGAGTTTGGCCTACGAGCAGTACTTC | CASSPSLAYEQYF
- | TRBJ2-7 | TRBD2 | TRBV27 | TGTGCCAGCAGCCCAGGGCCTAGCGGAACGGGGGAGCAGTACTTC | CASSPGPSGTGEQYF
- | TRBJ1-2 | - | TRBV5-1 | TGCGCCAGCAGCGAAGGGACTTCGTATGGCTACACCTTC | CASSEGTSYGYTF
- | TRBJ2-5 | TRBD1 | TRBV4-2 | TGTGCCAGCAGCCAAGGAGACAGGGGACAAGAGACCCAGTACTTC | CASSQGDRGQETQYF
- | TRBJ1-2 | - | TRBV6-1 | TGTGCCAGCACCCACGGGGTTTATGGCTACACCTTC | CASTHGVYGYTF
- | TRBJ1-1 | - | TRBV4-1 | TGCGCCAGCAGCCAACCCCCGAGGAACACTGAAGCTTTCTTT | CASSQPPRNTEAFF
- | TRBJ2-3 | - | TRBV7-9 | TGTGCCAGCAGCCCCATTCCAGGACACAACACAGATACGCAGTATTTT | CASSPIPGHNTDTQYF
- | TRBJ2-3 | TRBD2 | TRBV7-2 | TGTGCCAGCAGCTCGACTAGCGGGGGGGCAGATACGCAGTATTTT | CASSSTSGGADTQYF
- | TRBJ2-4 | - | TRBV19 | TGTGCCAGTAGTATAGGCGTGGCCAAAAACATTCAGTACTTC | CASSIGVAKNIQYF
- | TRBJ2-1 | TRBD2 | TRBV6-5 | TGTGCCAGCAGTTACTCGGGGACTACTTACAATGAGCAGTTCTTC | CASSYSGTTYNEQFF
- | TRBJ1-4 | - | TRBV5-6 | TGTGCCAGCAGCTTACGGGACACCCCGGGGAATGAAAAACTGTTTTTT | CASSLRDTPGNEKLFF
- | TRBJ2-2 | - | TRBV5-4 | TGTGCCAGCAGCTTGGGCCCCAGGGGAGACACCGGGGAGCTGTTTTTT | CASSLGPRGDTGELFF
- | TRBJ2-4 | TRBD2 | TRBV6-4 | TGTGCCAGCCCGGGGGGGGTAGGAGGCAAAAACATTCAGTACTTC | CASPGGVGGKNIQYF
- | TRBJ2-3 | TRBD2 | TRBV7-3 | TGTGCCAGCAGCCCACTAGCGGGCGCCTCGCAGTATTTT | CASSPLAGASQYF
- | TRBJ2-2 | - | TRBV7-2 | TGTGCCAGCATCCTAGCGCCGGCGGGGACCGGGGAGCTGTTTTTT | CASILAPAGTGELFF
once | TRBJ1-1 | TRBD1 | TRBV14 | TGTGCCAGCAGCCGAAACGGACAGGGGAATGAAGCTTTCTTT | CASSRNGQGNEAFF
- | TRBJ2-3 | - | TRBV30 | TGTGCCTGGGGCGGGTCCCGCACAGATACGCAGTATTTT | CAWGGSRTDTQYF
- | TRBJ2-1 | - | TRBV2 | TGTGCCAGCAGTGAGATGGCCCCCATGAGGAATGAGCAGTTCTTC | CASSEMAPMRNEQFF
once | TRBJ2-1 | TRBD2 | TRBV9 | TGTGCCAGCAGCGCCCGACTAGCGGGAGTGGGTGAGCAGTTCTTC | CASSARLAGVGEQFF
- | TRBJ1-3 | - | TRBV7-9 | TGTGCCAGCAGCCCCCGCATGGCTGAGGAGACCCCTGGAAACACCATATATTTT | CASSPRMAEETPGNTIYF
- | TRBJ2-7 | - | TRBV4-3 | TGCGCCAGCAGCCAAGTGTGGCTAGCAGACTACGAGCAGTACTTC | CASSQVWLADYEQYF
- | TRBJ2-2 | - | TRBV7-9 | TGTGCCAGCAGCTTGGTAGTAGCCGACACCGGGGAGCTGTTTTTT | CASSLVVADTGELFF
few | TRBJ2-7 | TRBD1 | TRBV5-1 | TGCGCCAGCAGCTACGACAGGGCCTACGAGCAGTACTTC | CASSYDRAYEQYF
- | TRBJ2-5 | - | TRBV18 | TGTGCCAGCTCAGCGGACAGCCAAGAGACCCAGTACTTC | CASSADSQETQYF
- | TRBJ2-5 | TRBD1 | TRBV7-2 | TGTGCCAGCAGCTGGGGGGGACAGGGCGTCCGGGAGACCCAGTACTTC | CASSWGGQGVRETQYF
once | TRBJ1-1 | - | TRBV14 | TGTGCCAGCAGCCAAGTGGGCAACACTGAAGCTTTCTTT | CASSQVGNTEAFF
- | TRBJ1-2 | - | TRBV4-3 | TGCGCCAGCAGCCAAAGTGGGGGCTTCTATGGCTACACCTTC | CASSQSGGFYGYTF
- | TRBJ1-2 | - | TRBV5-4 | TGTGCCAGCAGCTCGGTCTTCGGGGGACCTAACTATGGCTACACCTTC | CASSSVFGGPNYGYTF
- | TRBJ2-7 | - | TRBV2 | TGTGCCAGCCACCGGGACAAGAACTACGAGCAGTACTTC | CASHRDKNYEQYF
- | TRBJ1-2 | - | TRBV7-8 | TGTGCCAGCAGCTCCAGGCCCCGCAAGCCCTCTAACTATGGCTACACCTTC | CASSSRPRKPSNYGYTF
- | TRBJ2-1 | - | TRBV21-1 | TGTGCCAGCAGCTCCCCCTTGCGGGGGCGCCCCCATGAGCAGTTCTTC | CASSSPLRGRPHEQFF
- | TRBJ1-2 | TRBD1 | TRBV27 | TGTGCCAGCAGTTTATCGGACAGGGGTGTTGGCTACACCTTC | CASSLSDRGVGYTF
- | TRBJ2-3 | TRBD2 | TRBV6-5 | TGTGCCAGCAGTTCCTTCCTAGCGGGGGGGCCAGATACGCAGTATTTT | CASSSFLAGGPDTQYF
- | TRBJ2-7 | - | TRBV10-3 | TGTGCCACCCTGAGTGGCCCGAGGGTCGACGAGCAGTACTTC | CATLSGPRVDEQYF
- | TRBJ1-2 | - | TRBV2 | TGTGCCAGCAGTCGCGGGGAGAAAAACTATGGCTACACCTTC | CASSRGEKNYGYTF
- | TRBJ2-3 | - | TRBV5-1 | TGCGCCAGCAGCCTTGCCCCGGTGGTTGATACGCAGTATTTT | CASSLAPVVDTQYF
- | TRBJ2-3 | TRBD2 | TRBV7-2 | TGTGCCAGCAGCCCCATTCCACTAGCGGAGGTGGCAGATACGCAGTATTTT | CASSPIPLAEVADTQYF
- | TRBJ1-2 | - | TRBV30 | TGTGCCTGGAGTGCGGGTACCTACTATGGCTACACCTTC | CAWSAGTYYGYTF
- | TRBJ2-2 | - | TRBV9 | TGTGCCAGCAGCAAACGGAGATTCGGGAACACCGGGGAGCTGTTTTTT | CASSKRRFGNTGELFF
- | TRBJ2-7 | - | TRBV28 | TGTGCCAGCAGTTTATGGTCGGGAGTGCCCGAGCAGTACTTC | CASSLWSGVPEQYF
- | TRBJ2-7 | TRBD2 | TRBV5-1 | TGCGCCAGCAGCTGGGGGGGGACTAGCGGCTACGAGCAGTACTTC | CASSWGGTSGYEQYF
- | TRBJ2-5 | - | TRBV5-4 | TGTGCCAGCAGCTTGGTTGGTGGGCAAACGGAGACCCAGTACTTC | CASSLVGGQTETQYF
- | TRBJ2-3 | - | TRBV9 | TGTGCCAGCACCAGGGACACCACAGATACGCAGTATTTT | CASTRDTTDTQYF